This is a list of T cell receptor beta chains from one sample in a study of blood T cells in healthy people across ages. Each CDR3 protein is one row after TCRdb ran MiXCR on the 5' RACE reads. This sample has about 900,000 distinct CDR3 sequences, with 45% to 50% found just once. Input material: blood. All receptors come from a man under 40 in good health. Each CDR3 is given with its conserved first and last residue. A D gene is named only where the DNA matches it firmly. Rows give clone size only sometimes, using once, few, many, or a class for an expanded clone.

size,J,V,D,DNA,CDR3
NA,TRBJ2-7,TRBV18,NA,TGTGCCAGCTCACCAGGGGACGGGCGCGAGCAGTACTTC,CASSPGDGREQYF
many,TRBJ2-7,TRBV9,NA,TGTGCCAGCAGCGTAGGTGGGACACCTTCCTACGAGCAGTACTTC,CASSVGGTPSYEQYF
NA,TRBJ1-6,TRBV12-3/TRBV12-4,NA,TGTGCCAGCAGCGACGATGGTGGTTCACCCCTCCACTTT,CASSDDGGSPLHF
NA,TRBJ1-2,TRBV7-8,NA,TGTGCCAGCAGAATGGCGGGAGCTAATGGCTACACCTTC,CASRMAGANGYTF
few,TRBJ2-5,TRBV20-1,NA,TGCAGTGCTAGTGGCCCTCAAAGAGAGGAGACCCAGTACTTC,CSASGPQREETQYF
NA,TRBJ2-3,TRBV9,NA,TGTGCCAGCAGCCTCACCAGTACTAGCACAGATACGCAGTATTTT,CASSLTSTSTDTQYF
NA,TRBJ1-5,TRBV6-1,TRBD1,TGTGCCAGCGGGACAGGGGGTATAGAGCCCCAGCATTTT,CASGTGGIEPQHF
NA,TRBJ2-4,TRBV4-2,TRBD2,TGTGCCAGCAGCCAAGATCCGAGCGGGAGGCCCCTTGGGGAGCAGTACTTC,CASSQDPSGRPLGEQYF
NA,TRBJ1-2,TRBV4-3,TRBD1,TGCGCCGGCAGCCCCGGGACAGGGGCCGGTGGGGAAGGCTACACCTTC,CAGSPGTGAGGEGYTF
few,TRBJ1-2,TRBV3-1,NA,TGTGCCAGCAGCCAAGAGGGCAGGCATGGCTACACCTTC,CASSQEGRHGYTF
few,TRBJ1-5,TRBV3-1,NA,TGTGCCAGCAGCCAAAATCGAGCGCATCAGCCCCAGCATTTT,CASSQNRAHQPQHF
few,TRBJ2-7,TRBV28,TRBD1,TGTGCCAGCAGCCCGACAGGGTTGGGCTCCTACGAGCAGTACTTC,CASSPTGLGSYEQYF
NA,TRBJ1-1,TRBV6-5,NA,TGTGCCAGCAGCCCCCCTAGGGTAGGGGTGCGCACTGAACCTTTCTTT,CASSPPRVGVRTEPFF
NA,TRBJ1-6,TRBV4-1,NA,TGCGCCAGCAGCCAAGAGGAGGTTAGCTCCTATAATTCACCCCTCCACTTT,CASSQEEVSSYNSPLHF
NA,TRBJ2-1,TRBV4-1,NA,TGCGCCAGCAGCCAAGACCTCGCGGGGATCGACAATGAGCAGTTCTTC,CASSQDLAGIDNEQFF
NA,TRBJ2-7,TRBV20-1,NA,TGCAGTGCTAGAGGTCAACAGGGGGGGGTAAGCTCCTACGAGCAGTACTTC,CSARGQQGGVSSYEQYF
NA,TRBJ2-1,TRBV4-1,NA,TGCGCCAGCAGCCAAGAAGGGAGGGGGGATGAGCAGTTCTTC,CASSQEGRGDEQFF
few,TRBJ2-3,TRBV7-3,TRBD2,TGTGCCAGCAGCTTAACTAGCGGGGGCTCAGATACGCAGTATTTT,CASSLTSGGSDTQYF
few,TRBJ2-1,TRBV7-3,NA,TGTGCCAGCAGCTCCCTGGGGGGGGGCACCTACAATGAGCAGTTCTTC,CASSSLGGGTYNEQFF
NA,TRBJ2-1,TRBV7-2,TRBD1,TGTGCCAGCAGCACTCCGGGACAGGGGAGGCACAATGAGCAGTTCTTC,CASSTPGQGRHNEQFF
NA,TRBJ1-1,TRBV9,TRBD1,TGTGCCAGCAGCGGTATAGGACAGGGGGGAGGTACTGAAGCTTTCTTT,CASSGIGQGGGTEAFF
NA,TRBJ2-4,TRBV15,NA,TGTGCCACCAGCAGAGATAGCCAGGGCGGCAAAAACATTCAGTACTTC,CATSRDSQGGKNIQYF
few,TRBJ2-7,TRBV4-1,NA,TGCGCCAGCAGCCTCCCTGAAGGGGGAACACCCTCCTACGAGCAGTACTTC,CASSLPEGGTPSYEQYF
NA,TRBJ2-5,TRBV7-9,TRBD1,TGTGCCAGCAGACATGGACAGGGTGAAGGAGAGACCCAGTACTTC,CASRHGQGEGETQYF
NA,TRBJ2-1,TRBV4-2,NA,TGTGCCAGCAGCCCCCGGGACAATGAGCAGTTCTTC,CASSPRDNEQFF
NA,TRBJ1-5,TRBV20-1,NA,TGCAGTGTTAACAGGAATAATCAGCCCCAGCATTTT,CSVNRNNQPQHF
NA,TRBJ1-1,TRBV6-5,NA,TGTGCCAGCTCTCAAGGGTCGGGGATCACTGAAGCTTTCTTT,CASSQGSGITEAFF
NA,TRBJ2-7,TRBV20-1,NA,TGCAGTGCTAGAGATTTCCGGGGTGACTACGAGCAGTACTTC,CSARDFRGDYEQYF
few,TRBJ2-5,TRBV5-6,NA,TGTGCCAGCAGCTTGGTGCTAGGGTTAGAAGAGACCCAGTACTTC,CASSLVLGLEETQYF
few,TRBJ1-2,TRBV19,TRBD1,TGTGCCAGTAGTATAGCCCCGCAGACAGGGGCCTATGGCTACACCTTC,CASSIAPQTGAYGYTF
once,TRBJ2-1,TRBV9,TRBD1,TGTGCCAGCAGCCCATTCCCGGGACAGGGCTACGAGCAGTTCTTC,CASSPFPGQGYEQFF
NA,TRBJ2-1,TRBV11-2,NA,TGTGCCAGCAGCTTAGAGGGCCAGGTGGGCAATGAGCAGTTCTTC,CASSLEGQVGNEQFF
NA,TRBJ1-2,TRBV12-3/TRBV12-4,NA,TGTGCCAGCAGTCCTCTCGATGGCTACACCTTC,CASSPLDGYTF
NA,TRBJ2-3,TRBV27,TRBD2,TGTGCCAGCAGTTTACGACTAGCGGGGGCCCTCACAGATACGCAGTATTTT,CASSLRLAGALTDTQYF